A single sample gave rise to the 17 T cell receptor beta chains below, sequenced in a study of blood T cells in healthy people across ages. A second 7 to 11 cycle PCR used barcoded and J-beta primers. TCRdb re-derived calls from the 5' RACE reads in MiXCR, one entry per CDR3 protein. The sample comprises 700,000 to 950,000 distinct CDR3 sequences, roughly 60% of which are singletons, and around 20% rests with the top ten. The sequencing sample was made of blood. Receptors were obtained from a man younger than 45 in good health.

The V gene is TRBV15, the J gene TRBJ2-4; 7 bases fit TRBD2. With the DNA end fitting TRBJ2-7 better, the J assignment may be wrong. This CDR3 comprises 17 residues. From germline, CDR1 is LNHNV and CDR2 YYDKDF (reference sequence). The chain's CDR3 is CATSRVVASGLGYEQYF. In DNA form, the CDR3 reads TGTGCCACCAGCAGAGTTGTGGCTAGCGGCCTCGGATACGAGCAGTACTTC.

The chain carries TRBV20-1 and TRBJ2-3; 12 nucleotides line up with TRBD2. Germline-derived CDR1 and CDR2 are DFQATT and SNEGSKA (reference sequence). The V segment lost 0 bases and the J segment 5 bases; nucleotides outside the gene matches: 6. The length of the CDR3 is 16 residues. CDR3 sequence reads: CSARDLAGGQVDTQYF. The CDR3 DNA reads as TGCAGTGCTAGAGATCTAGCGGGGGGGCAGGTAGATACGCAGTATTTT.

V gene TRBV6-2 or TRBV6-3 combines with J gene TRBJ2-1; no firm D call. The CDR3 is made up of 13 amino acids. Germline values: CDR1 MNHEY, CDR2 SVGEGT. V gave up 0 bases and J gave up 7 bases, with 7 bases separating them. CDR3 in DNA: TGTGCCAGCAGTTACTCTCCTTGGAATGAGCAGTTCTTC. It codes for CASSYSPWNEQFF.

The CDR3 bases are TGCGCCAGCAGCCCGGCGTCCTGGCAAGAGACCCAGTACTTC. Amino acid sequence: CASSPASWQETQYF. The chain is built from TRBV5-1 and TRBJ2-5; D gene uncertain. CDR3 length equals 14 residues. The V end lost 4 bases, the J end lost 2 bases, and 12 bases lay between the germline ends. Per germline, CDR1 SGHRS and CDR2 YFSETQ.

J is TRBJ2-1 and V is TRBV5-1; D might be TRBD2 (5 bases). V was shortened by 7 bases and J by 7 bases, with 21 bases between the two germline ends. Germline CDR1 SGHRS, CDR2 YFSETQ. The CDR3 is 15 residues long. Here the CDR3 DNA reads TGCGCCAGCCACCAGGAGGATCAAGCGGTGAATGAGCAGTTCTTC. Amino acid sequence: CASHQEDQAVNEQFF. Full variable domain (rest looked up from reference TRBV5-1 and TRBJ2-1): KAGVTQTPRYLIKTRGQQVTLSCSPISGHRSVSWYQQTPGQGLQFLFEYFSETQRNKGNFPGRFSGRQFSNSRSEMNVSTLELGDSALYLCASHQEDQAVNEQFFGPGTRLTVL.

In this sample, this clonotype turned up many times. The chain carries TRBV6-2 or TRBV6-3 and TRBJ2-7; D gene uncertain. V was shortened by 5 bases and J by 3 bases, with 5 bases between the two germline ends. Germline CDR1 reads MNHEY; CDR2 reads SVGEGT. There are 11 residues in the CDR3. In nucleotides, the CDR3 is TGTGCCAGCAGTGACAACTACGAGCAGTACTTC. Translating it yields CASSDNYEQYF.

This clonotype has just a few counts. This chain links TRBV12-3 or TRBV12-4 with TRBJ2-3, with D maybe TRBD1 (5 bases). The CDR3 has 16 residues. V was pared by 7 bases and J by 0 bases, with 17 bases between. The CDR3 DNA reads TGTGCCAGCACCAGGACAACCACATTTAGCACAGATACGCAGTATTTT. Its protein product is CASTRTTTFSTDTQYF.

In its sample, this clonotype was seen a few times. The genes are TRBV29-1 and TRBJ1-5; TRBD1 is a possible D gene (6 bases). Per the germline V gene, CDR1 is SQVTM and CDR2 is ANQGSEA. The V and J ends lost 7 bases and 6 bases respectively, with 16 bases between them. The CDR3 covers 13 residues. The CDR3 DNA follows: TGCAGCGCTCAGACAGGTATGAGTCAGCCCCAGCATTTT. Protein sequence: CSAQTGMSQPQHF.

The gene calls are TRBV28 and TRBJ1-6; TRBD1 might be the D (6 bases). The CDR3 is 16 amino acids. Germline CDR1 reads MDHEN; CDR2 reads SYDVKM. The V end lost 8 bases, the J end lost 1 base, and 15 bases lay between the germline ends. The CDR3 spells CASVRRGQSYNSPLHF. CDR3 DNA: TGTGCCAGCGTGCGTCGGGGACAATCCTATAATTCACCCCTCCACTTT.

This clonotype has more than one count but fewer than ten. This chain joins TRBV28 and TRBJ2-7, with unresolved D. Trimming removed 5 bases at V and 3 bases at J, with 17 bases between. Germline loops: CDR1 MDHEN, CDR2 SYDVKM. CDR3 length: 15 residues. CDR3 bases: TGTGCCAGCAGTCCCCGTGGGCAGAGGCGCTACGAGCAGTACTTC. As protein: CASSPRGQRRYEQYF. Together with reference TRBV28 and TRBJ2-7, the CDR3 gives the full variable domain: DVKVTQSSRYLVKRTGEKVFLECVQDMDHENMFWYRQDPGLGLRLIYFSYDVKMKEKGDIPEGYSVSREKKERFSLILESASTNQTSMYLCASSPRGQRRYEQYFGPGTRLTVT.

This sequence joins TRBV30 and TRBJ2-7; D call uncertain. The germline V gene encodes CDR1 GTSNPN and CDR2 SVGIG (reference sequence). This CDR3 spans 11 amino acids. V was trimmed by 1 base and J by 9 bases, leaving 10 bases between them. This chain's CDR3 is CAWSGGRPQYF. The CDR3 region has the DNA TGTGCCTGGAGTGGCGGACGGCCGCAGTACTTC.

The genes are TRBV30 and TRBJ2-5; possible D gene TRBD2, 6 bases. The last part of the DNA fits TRBJ2-7 better; the J call may be wrong. The CDR3 has 14 residues. The germline V gene has CDR1 GTSNPN and CDR2 SVGIG (reference sequence). In DNA, the CDR3 is TGTGCCTGGAGCGAGGAGGGACGGCTCGACGAGCAGTACTTC. Translating it yields CAWSEEGRLDEQYF.

Regarding this clonotype: This clone may be a read error of a much larger clone one base away. The chain carries TRBV25-1 and TRBJ2-6; no clear D. Trimming cost V 2 bases and J 2 bases, with 7 bases left between them. CDR3 length: 15 amino acids. Germline V lookup: CDR1 MGHDK, CDR2 SYGVNS. Here the CDR3 DNA reads TGTGCCAGCAGTGAAGTTGATCCTGGGGCCAACGTCCTGACTTTC. Translated: CASSEVDPGANVLTF.

For this clonotype: The junction differs from germline at one of its ends, possibly a read error. This rearrangement joins TRBV5-1 to TRBJ2-7, with D possibly matching TRBD2 (6 bases). The CDR3 consists of 16 residues. Per germline, CDR1 SGHRS and CDR2 YFSETQ. DNA of the CDR3: TGTGCCAGCAGCACACCGGGGGACCGGGACGGCTACGAGCAGTACTTC. Protein: CASSTPGDRDGYEQYF.

V usage is TRBV13 and J usage is TRBJ2-3, with D possibly called TRBD1 or TRBD2 (5 bases each). Germline-derived CDR1 and CDR2 are PRHDT and FYEKMQ (reference sequence). V lost 5 bases and J 12 bases, leaving 18 bases between the germline ends. The CDR3 totals 13 residues. CDR3 protein: CASSGGGAQSQYF. In DNA form, the CDR3 reads TGTGCCAGCAGCGGTGGGGGAGCGCAGTCCCAGTATTTT.

This chain links TRBV20-1 with TRBJ2-7, with 7 bases fitting TRBD1. This CDR3 comprises 12 residues. Germline CDR1 DFQATT, CDR2 SNEGSKA (reference sequence). The trim removed 0 bases at V and 5 bases at J, leaving 1 base unmatched. The CDR3 bases are TGCAGTGCTAGAGAAGACAGGGACGAGCAGTACTTC. Translated, it gives CSAREDRDEQYF.

This clonotype was observed a handful of times. V usage is TRBV28 and J usage is TRBJ1-2; D may be TRBD1 (5 bases). The CDR3 sequence is 14 residues long. Trimming cost V 6 bases and J 6 bases, with 17 bases left between them. The V gene's germline CDR1 is MDHEN and CDR2 SYDVKM. CDR3 amino acids: CASRDPGVRNGYTF. The CDR3 nucleotides read TGTGCCAGCAGAGACCCGGGGGTCCGAAATGGCTACACCTTC.